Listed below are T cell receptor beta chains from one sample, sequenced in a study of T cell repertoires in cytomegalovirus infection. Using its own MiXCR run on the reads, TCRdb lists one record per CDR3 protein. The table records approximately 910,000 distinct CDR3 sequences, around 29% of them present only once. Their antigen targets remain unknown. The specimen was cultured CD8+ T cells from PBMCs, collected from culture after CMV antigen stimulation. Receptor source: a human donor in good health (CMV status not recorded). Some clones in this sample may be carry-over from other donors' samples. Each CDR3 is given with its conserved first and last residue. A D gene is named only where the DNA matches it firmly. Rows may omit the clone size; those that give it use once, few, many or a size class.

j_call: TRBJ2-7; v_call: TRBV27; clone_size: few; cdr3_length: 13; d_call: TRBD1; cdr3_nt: TGTGCCAGCAGTTTATGGACAGGGTACGAGCAGTACTTC; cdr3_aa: CASSLWTGYEQYF
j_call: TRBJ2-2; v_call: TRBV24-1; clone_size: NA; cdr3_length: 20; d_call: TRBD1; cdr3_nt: TGTGCCACCAGTGAAACTACCGGGACAGGGGGTGTATTTATCACCGGGGAGCTGTTTTTT; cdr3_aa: CATSETTGTGGVFITGELFF
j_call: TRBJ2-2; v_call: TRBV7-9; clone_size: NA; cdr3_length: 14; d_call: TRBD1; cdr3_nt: TGTGCCAGCAGCTACAGGGGATACGGCGGGGAGCTGTTTTTT; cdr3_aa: CASSYRGYGGELFF
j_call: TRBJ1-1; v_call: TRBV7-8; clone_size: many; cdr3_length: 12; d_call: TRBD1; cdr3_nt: TGTGCCACCGGGGACAGCCACACTGAAGCTTTCTTT; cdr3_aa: CATGDSHTEAFF
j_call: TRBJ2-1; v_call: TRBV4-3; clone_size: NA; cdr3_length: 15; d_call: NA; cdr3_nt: TGCGCCAGCAGCCAAGTCCAGGGGACCTACAATGAGCAGTTCTTC; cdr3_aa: CASSQVQGTYNEQFF
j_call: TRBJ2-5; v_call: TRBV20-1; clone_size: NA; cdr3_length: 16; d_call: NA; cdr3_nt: TGCAGTGCTAGAGATCTTCTAGCTGCCCTGGTAGAGACCCAGTACTTC; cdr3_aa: CSARDLLAALVETQYF
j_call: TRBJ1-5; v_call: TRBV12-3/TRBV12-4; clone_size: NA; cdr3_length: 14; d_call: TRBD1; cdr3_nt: TGTGCCAGCATTAGGGGAACAGGGGGACAGCCCCAGCATTTT; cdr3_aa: CASIRGTGGQPQHF
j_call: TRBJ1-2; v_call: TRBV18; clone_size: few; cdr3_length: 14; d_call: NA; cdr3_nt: TGTGCCAGCTCAGCATCGGGGGCGTACGATGGCTACACCTTC; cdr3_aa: CASSASGAYDGYTF
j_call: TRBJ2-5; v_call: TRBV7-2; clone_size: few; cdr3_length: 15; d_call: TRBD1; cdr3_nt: TGTGCCAGCAGCCCTAGACAGGGGGCGGTGGAGACCCAGTACTTC; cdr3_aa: CASSPRQGAVETQYF
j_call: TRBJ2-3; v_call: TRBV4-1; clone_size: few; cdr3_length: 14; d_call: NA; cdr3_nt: TGCGCCAGCAGCCTTGCCCCCCGGGCAGATACGCAGTATTTT; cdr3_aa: CASSLAPRADTQYF
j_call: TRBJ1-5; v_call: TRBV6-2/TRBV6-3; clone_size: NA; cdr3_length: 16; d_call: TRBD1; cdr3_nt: TGTGCCAGCAGCCCACTAACAGGGGCAGTGAATCAGCCCCAGCATTTT; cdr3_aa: CASSPLTGAVNQPQHF
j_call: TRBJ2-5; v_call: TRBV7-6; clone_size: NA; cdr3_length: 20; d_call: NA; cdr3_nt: TGTGCCAGCAGCACGCGACTATCCCACCGGGACCACAACAAACAAGAGACCCAGTACTTC; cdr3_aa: CASSTRLSHRDHNKQETQYF
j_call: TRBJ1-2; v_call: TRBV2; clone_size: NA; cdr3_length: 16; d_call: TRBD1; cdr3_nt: TGTGCCAGCAGTGAACAGGCACCGTTGGGACAGGTTGGCTACACCTTC; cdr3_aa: CASSEQAPLGQVGYTF
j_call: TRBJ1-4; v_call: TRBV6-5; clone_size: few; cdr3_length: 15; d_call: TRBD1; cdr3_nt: TGTGCCAGCAGTTACGGAGGGGGCTCAGGTGAAAAACTGTTTTTT; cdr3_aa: CASSYGGGSGEKLFF
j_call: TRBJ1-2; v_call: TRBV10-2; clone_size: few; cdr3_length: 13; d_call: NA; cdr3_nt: TGCGCCAGCAGTGACTCGGCGAACTATGGCTACACCTTC; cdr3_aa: CASSDSANYGYTF
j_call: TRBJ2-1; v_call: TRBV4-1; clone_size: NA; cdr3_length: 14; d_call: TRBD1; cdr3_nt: TGCGCCAGCAGCAAACAAACAGGGGCCAATGAGCAGTTCTTC; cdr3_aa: CASSKQTGANEQFF
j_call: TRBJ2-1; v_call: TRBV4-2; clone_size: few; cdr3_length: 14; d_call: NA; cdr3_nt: TGTGCCAGCAGCCAAGATCATACGGGGGACGAGCAGTTCTTC; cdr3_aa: CASSQDHTGDEQFF
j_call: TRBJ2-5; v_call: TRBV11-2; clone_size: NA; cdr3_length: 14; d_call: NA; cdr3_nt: TGTGCCAGCCGCGGGGAGGGGGCGGCGGAGACCCAGTACTTC; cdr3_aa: CASRGEGAAETQYF
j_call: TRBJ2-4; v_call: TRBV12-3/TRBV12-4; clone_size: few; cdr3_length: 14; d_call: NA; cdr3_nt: TGTGCCAGCAGTTTAAGCCAGGGTCGGGACATTCAGTACTTC; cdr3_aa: CASSLSQGRDIQYF
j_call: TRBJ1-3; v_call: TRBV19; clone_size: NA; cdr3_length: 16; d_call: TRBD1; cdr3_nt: TGTGCCAGTAGTACAACGACAGGGAAGTTCGGAAACACCATATATTTT; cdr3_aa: CASSTTTGKFGNTIYF
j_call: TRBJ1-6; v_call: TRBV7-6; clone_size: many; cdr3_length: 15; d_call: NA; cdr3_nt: TGTGCCAGCAGCCCTACAATCTCCTCTAATTCACCCCTCCACTTT; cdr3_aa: CASSPTISSNSPLHF
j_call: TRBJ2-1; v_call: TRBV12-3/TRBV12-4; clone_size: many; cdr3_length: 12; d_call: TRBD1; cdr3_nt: TGTGCCAGCAGTTTGGGGACAGGGGAGCAGTTCTTC; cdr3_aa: CASSLGTGEQFF
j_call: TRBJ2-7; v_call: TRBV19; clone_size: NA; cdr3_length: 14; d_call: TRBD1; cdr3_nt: TGTGCCAGTAGTACCTCAGGGGGCCTAAACGAGCAGTACTTC; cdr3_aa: CASSTSGGLNEQYF
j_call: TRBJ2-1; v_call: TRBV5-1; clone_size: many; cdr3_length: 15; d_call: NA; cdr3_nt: TGCGCCAGCAGCTTGGACCTAGCCTATTACAATGAGCAGTTCTTC; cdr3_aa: CASSLDLAYYNEQFF
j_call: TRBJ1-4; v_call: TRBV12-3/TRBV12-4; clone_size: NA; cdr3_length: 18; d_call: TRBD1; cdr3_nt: TGTGCCAGCAGCCAAAGGACAGGGGGCGCCGCAACTAATGAAAAACTGTTTTTT; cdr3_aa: CASSQRTGGAATNEKLFF
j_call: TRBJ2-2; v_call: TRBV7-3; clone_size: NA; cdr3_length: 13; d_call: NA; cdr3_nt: TGTGCCAGCAGCCCCGAGAACACCAGGGAGCTGTTTTTT; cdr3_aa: CASSPENTRELFF
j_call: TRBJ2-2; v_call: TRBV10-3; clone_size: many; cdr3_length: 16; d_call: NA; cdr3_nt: TGTGCCATCAGTGAGTGGGAACGGACGAACACCGGGGAGCTGTTTTTT; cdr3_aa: CAISEWERTNTGELFF
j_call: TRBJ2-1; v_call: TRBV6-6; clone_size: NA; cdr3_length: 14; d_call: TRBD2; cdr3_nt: TGTGCCAGCAGCCTTCGAGCGGGGGACCCAGACAAGTTCTTC; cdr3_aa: CASSLRAGDPDKFF
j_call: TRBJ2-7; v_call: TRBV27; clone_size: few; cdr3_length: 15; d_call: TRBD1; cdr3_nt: TGTGCCAGCAGTCTTACTTGGGACAGGGTTGGCGAGCAGTACTTC; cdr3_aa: CASSLTWDRVGEQYF
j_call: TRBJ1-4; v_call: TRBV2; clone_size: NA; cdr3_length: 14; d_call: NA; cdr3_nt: TGTGCCAGCAGGGGACGGCGAACTAATGAAAAACTGTTTTTT; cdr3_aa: CASRGRRTNEKLFF
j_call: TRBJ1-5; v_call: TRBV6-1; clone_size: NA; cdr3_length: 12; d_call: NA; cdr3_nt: TGTGCCAGCAGTGAATATTTTCAGCCCCAGCATTTT; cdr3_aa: CASSEYFQPQHF
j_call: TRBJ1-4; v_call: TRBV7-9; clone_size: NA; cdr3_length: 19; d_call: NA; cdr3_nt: TGTGCCAGCAGCTTAAATCCCGGACAACGCTTTGCAACTAATGAAAAACTGTTTTTT; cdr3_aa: CASSLNPGQRFATNEKLFF
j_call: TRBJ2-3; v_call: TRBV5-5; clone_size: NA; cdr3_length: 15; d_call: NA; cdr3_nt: TGTGCCAGCAGCCCGGAGGTGGGGGGCCGGGGTACGCAGTATTTT; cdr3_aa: CASSPEVGGRGTQYF
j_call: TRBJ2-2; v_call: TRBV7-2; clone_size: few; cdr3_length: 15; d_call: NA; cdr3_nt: TGTGCCAGCAGCTTCGGTAGTGGAAGGACCGGGGAGCTGTTTTTT; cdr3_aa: CASSFGSGRTGELFF
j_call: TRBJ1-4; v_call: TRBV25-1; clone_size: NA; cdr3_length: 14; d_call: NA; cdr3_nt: TGTGCCAGCGGAGGGGGACTAAGGATAGAAAAACTGTTTTTT; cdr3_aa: CASGGGLRIEKLFF
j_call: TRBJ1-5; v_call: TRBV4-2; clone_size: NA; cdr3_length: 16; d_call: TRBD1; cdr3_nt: TGTGCCAGCAGCCAAGATGATACAGGGGCCAATCAGCCCCAGCATTTT; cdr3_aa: CASSQDDTGANQPQHF
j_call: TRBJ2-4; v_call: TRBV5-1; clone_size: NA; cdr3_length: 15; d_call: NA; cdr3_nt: TGCGCCAGCAGCCCTGGCCCCGAGGGGTCGGACATTCAGTACTTC; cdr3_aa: CASSPGPEGSDIQYF
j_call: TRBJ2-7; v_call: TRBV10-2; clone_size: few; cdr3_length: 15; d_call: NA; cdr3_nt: TGCGCCAGCAGTGAGGGAGGGGCCCCATCCTACGAGCAGTACTTC; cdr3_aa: CASSEGGAPSYEQYF
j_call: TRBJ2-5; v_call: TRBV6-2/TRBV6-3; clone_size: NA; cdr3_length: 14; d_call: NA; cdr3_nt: TGTGCCAGCAGTACTTTGACAAGCCAAGAGACCCAGTACTTC; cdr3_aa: CASSTLTSQETQYF
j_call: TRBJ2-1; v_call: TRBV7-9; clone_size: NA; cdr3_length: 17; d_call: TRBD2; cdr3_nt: TGTGCCAGCAGCTTGGATCTTCGTAGCGGGGGGGCTAATGAGCAGTTCTTC; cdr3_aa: CASSLDLRSGGANEQFF
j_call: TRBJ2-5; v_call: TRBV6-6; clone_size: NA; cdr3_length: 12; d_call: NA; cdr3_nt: TGTGCCAGCTGTATTAGTAAAGAGACCCAGTACTTC; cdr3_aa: CASCISKETQYF
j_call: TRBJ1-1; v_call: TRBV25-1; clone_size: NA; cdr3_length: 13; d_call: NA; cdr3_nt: TGTGCCAGCAGTGAATCCGGACGGGGCGAAGCTTTCTTT; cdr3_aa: CASSESGRGEAFF
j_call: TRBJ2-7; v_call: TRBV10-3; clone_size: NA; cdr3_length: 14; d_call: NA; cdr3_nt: TGTGCCATCAGTGAGAGGGGCCTTAGAGGCGAGCAGTACTTC; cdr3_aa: CAISERGLRGEQYF
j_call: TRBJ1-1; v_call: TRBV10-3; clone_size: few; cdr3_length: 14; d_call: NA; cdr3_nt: TGTGCCATCAGTGAAGAACAGGGTCACACTGAAGCTTTCTTT; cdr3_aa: CAISEEQGHTEAFF
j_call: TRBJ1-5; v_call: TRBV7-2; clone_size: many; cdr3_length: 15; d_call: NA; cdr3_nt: TGTGCCAGCAGCTTAGCGTGGCCCCAAAGGCAGCCCCAGCATTTT; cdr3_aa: CASSLAWPQRQPQHF
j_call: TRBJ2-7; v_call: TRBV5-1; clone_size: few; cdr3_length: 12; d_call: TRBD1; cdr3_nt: TGCGCCAGCAGCGACAGGGTGGACGAGCAGTACTTC; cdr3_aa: CASSDRVDEQYF
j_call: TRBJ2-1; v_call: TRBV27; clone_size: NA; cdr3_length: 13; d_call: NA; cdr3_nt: TGTGCCAGCAGTTTTAGACCAAACAATGAGCAGTTCTTC; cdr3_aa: CASSFRPNNEQFF
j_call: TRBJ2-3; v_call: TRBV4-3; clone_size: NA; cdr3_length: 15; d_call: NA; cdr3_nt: TGCGCCAGCAGCCAAGAGTGGGGTAGCGAGGATACGCAGTATTTT; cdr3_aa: CASSQEWGSEDTQYF
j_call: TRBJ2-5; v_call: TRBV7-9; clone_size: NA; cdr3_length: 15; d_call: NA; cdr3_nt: TGTGCCAGCAGCTTAGTGGGGGCTGCAAGGGAGACCCAGTACTTC; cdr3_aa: CASSLVGAARETQYF
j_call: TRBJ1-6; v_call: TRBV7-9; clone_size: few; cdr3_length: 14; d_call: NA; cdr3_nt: TGTGCCAGCAGCCTCCCGGGGGCAGGGCAGGACCTCCACTTT; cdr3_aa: CASSLPGAGQDLHF
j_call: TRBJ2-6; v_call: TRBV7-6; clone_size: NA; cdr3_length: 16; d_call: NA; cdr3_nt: TGTGCCAGCAGCTTAGCTGCTCCCTCTGGGGCCAACGTCCTGACTTTC; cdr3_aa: CASSLAAPSGANVLTF
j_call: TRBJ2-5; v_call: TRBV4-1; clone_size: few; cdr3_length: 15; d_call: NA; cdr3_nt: TGCGCCAGCAGCCAAGACCCCTCGGGGAGGGAGACCCAGTACTTC; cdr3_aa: CASSQDPSGRETQYF
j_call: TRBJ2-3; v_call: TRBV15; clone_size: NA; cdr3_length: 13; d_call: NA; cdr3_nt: TGTGCCACCAGCAGAGTCGGAACAGATACGCAGTATTTT; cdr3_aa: CATSRVGTDTQYF
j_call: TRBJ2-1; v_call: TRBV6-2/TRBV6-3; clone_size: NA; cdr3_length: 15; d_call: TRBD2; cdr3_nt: TGTGCCAGCAGTTACCGGGCGGGGGGGCTCGTTGAGCAGTTCTTC; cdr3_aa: CASSYRAGGLVEQFF
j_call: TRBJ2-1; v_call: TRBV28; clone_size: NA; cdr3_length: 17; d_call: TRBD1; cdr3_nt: TGTGCCACCTGGGGGTCCATATCGTACAGGGGCGAGGATGAGCAGTTCTTC; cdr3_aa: CATWGSISYRGEDEQFF
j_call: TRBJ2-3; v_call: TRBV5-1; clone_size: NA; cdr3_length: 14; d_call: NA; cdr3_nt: TGCGCCAGCAGCTTCGACTCGCTCACAGATACGCAGTATTTT; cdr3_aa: CASSFDSLTDTQYF
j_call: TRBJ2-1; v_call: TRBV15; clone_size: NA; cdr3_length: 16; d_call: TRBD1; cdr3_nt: TGTGCCACCAGCAGTCCGGGACAGGGGAAGTACAATGAGCAGTTCTTC; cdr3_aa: CATSSPGQGKYNEQFF